This T cell receptor beta chain stems from a study of graft-versus-host responses after intestinal transplantation. Germline values: CDR1 DFQATT, CDR2 SNEGSKA (reference sequence). This CDR3 spans 11 amino acids. V was clipped by 6 bases and J by 8 bases, with 13 bases between them. Concerning this clone: Its antigen is not identified.

Profiled with immunoSEQ multiplex PCR; TCRdb holds only in-frame clones, not every one. Among about 39,000 clones listed, about 96% were seen once. The study, taken as a whole, reports: Subjects displaying graft-donor T cell macrochimerism possessed elevated graft-versus-host to host-versus-graft clonal ratios inside allografts. Circulating GvH clones peaking coincided with falling HvG clones soon after transplant.

The sequence derives from a human donor who was the organ donor for an intestinal transplant. This sequence joins TRBV20-1 and TRBJ1-2; D perhaps matches TRBD1 (5 bases). Sequencing used unstimulated CD8+ T cells sorted from spleen or lymph node cells, obtained before transplant. The CDR3 DNA reads TGCAGTGCCTTGGCAGGGAACGGCTACACCTTC. This codes for CSALAGNGYTF.